Below, one T cell receptor beta chain is given with its context. The antigen is undetermined. The data originate from a study of monozygotic twins with inflammatory bowel disease. CDR1 and CDR2 (germline): SGDLS, YYNGEE. The CDR3 extends over 14 amino acids. Overall study findings and caveats: Limited power may explain why concordant and discordant twins showed no difference in repertoire similarity. Patient repertoire variability may have increased through differing immunosuppressive treatments.

Whole-blood total RNA was extracted without T cell sorting. Each of TCRalpha and TCRbeta cDNA went through two nested PCRs, lasting roughly 15 and 9 cycles. TCRdb reworked the 5' RACE reads into one entry per CDR3 protein, no DNA. The sample table includes approximately 400,000 distinct CDR3 sequences. This TCR came from a human donor with ulcerative colitis or Crohn's disease, or a healthy co-twin of an affected twin (not recorded which). The sequenced sample consisted of blood. The chain recombines TRBV9 with TRBJ2-1. The CDR3 spells CASSVGTQLPEQFF.